This T cell receptor beta chain was recovered during a study of identical twins. Overall study findings and caveats: One should note that invariant MAIT and iNKT cells could partly confound zero-insertion analyses.

The cDNA had a unique molecular identifier and a template-switch universal primer site. From the 5' RACE reads, TCRdb called clonotypes with MiXCR, one entry per CDR3 protein. In the table there are 1.5 million or so distinct CDR3 sequences, 25% to 35% of which are singletons. With V trimmed by 1 base and J by 9 bases, 5 bases remained unmatched. Germline V lookup: CDR1 SGHRS, CDR2 YFSETQ. This CDR3 comprises 15 residues. Details on this clonotype: Antigen unknown.

Sequencing was carried out using cord blood. The chain combines TRBV5-1 with TRBJ2-1; 12 nucleotides match TRBD2. This receptor was identified in a newborn girl in good health. CDR3 coding DNA: TGCGCCAGCAGCTTGTCTAGCGGGGGGGCGGTTGAGCAGTTCTTC. Translation: CASSLSSGGAVEQFF.